This T cell receptor beta chain was recorded in a study of blood T cell repertoires in COVID-19 (TCRdb year 2020). Study-wide context: Samples covering the acute and convalescent phases of COVID-19 were provided by collaborators in the United States, Italy and Spain. Samples were obtained from the ongoing ImmuneRACE study (first 160 participants) and from over 1,000 subjects provided by 6 global collaborators. Where available, HLA class I and class II types were taken from metadata supplied by the sample provider and were not determined by assay-based typing. The prospective study material was composed of cDNA or gDNA derived from T cells, B-cell-depleted T cells, or PBMCs. The repertoires were released in a freely available public database intended as a resource for research on the immune response to SARS-CoV-2. The sample metadata nearly always contained a de-identified subject ID, COVID-19 status, age in years and sex. Deeply sampled blood TCRbeta repertoires from subjects exposed to, actively infected with, or recovered from COVID-19 were included in the dataset. Study-level results and caveats: How much clinical and demographic metadata was included differed by source and by participant, and the metadata was provided uncurated.

The CDR3 has 17 amino acids, counting the end cysteine and phenylalanine. CDR3 DNA is the only sequence kept; it has 51 bases, read in frame from the first base. The germline V gene gives CDR1 as SNHLY and CDR2 as FYNNEI. V is shortened by 8 bases, J by 4 bases, and the region joining them spans 27 bases. TCRbeta CDR3 regions were amplified from genomic DNA by means of the immunoSEQ Assay, a bias-controlled multiplex PCR. Processing in the source paper ran as follows. The number of nucleated cells in each sample was estimated from the amplification of reference gene primers within the assay. To quantify the absolute abundance of each unique TCRbeta CDR3 rearrangement, sequence reads were collapsed and filtered. For each sample, productive Simpson clonality was calculated by taking the square root of Simpson's diversity index across productive rearrangements. This is the immuneACCESS table as TCRdb keeps it, with only in-frame sequences that have V and J called. A part of the clones is gone; compared with another copy, unresolved V genes explain less than half, and the rest is unexplained. V and J calls and clone size are copied from that table; D and trimming were computed from the DNA. Counted in this sample were over 85,000 clones; about nine tenths of them appeared once. The top ten constitute approximately 5.6% of the sample.

In the case of this clone: Its antigen remains undetermined. Base qualities are missing; no much larger clone stands one base away.

At one collaborating source in Seattle, patients were enrolled during active infection and were followed longitudinally through the course of disease. Collaborating institutions collected whole blood in K2EDTA tubes following their own protocols. For TCRbeta analysis, collaborators shipped samples as frozen whole blood, isolated PBMCs, or DNA extracted from either of those sample types. This TCR derives from a woman in her fifties or sixties with COVID-19, enrolled during active disease. The chain couples TRBV2 to TRBJ2-7; 7 matching bases give a weak D call of TRBD2. The sample was peripheral blood. The CDR3 protein sequence reads: CASLPPSGAGVWYEQYF. The bases are TGTGCCAGCCTCCCTCCGTCAGGGGCGGGGGTGTGGTACGAGCAGTACTTC.